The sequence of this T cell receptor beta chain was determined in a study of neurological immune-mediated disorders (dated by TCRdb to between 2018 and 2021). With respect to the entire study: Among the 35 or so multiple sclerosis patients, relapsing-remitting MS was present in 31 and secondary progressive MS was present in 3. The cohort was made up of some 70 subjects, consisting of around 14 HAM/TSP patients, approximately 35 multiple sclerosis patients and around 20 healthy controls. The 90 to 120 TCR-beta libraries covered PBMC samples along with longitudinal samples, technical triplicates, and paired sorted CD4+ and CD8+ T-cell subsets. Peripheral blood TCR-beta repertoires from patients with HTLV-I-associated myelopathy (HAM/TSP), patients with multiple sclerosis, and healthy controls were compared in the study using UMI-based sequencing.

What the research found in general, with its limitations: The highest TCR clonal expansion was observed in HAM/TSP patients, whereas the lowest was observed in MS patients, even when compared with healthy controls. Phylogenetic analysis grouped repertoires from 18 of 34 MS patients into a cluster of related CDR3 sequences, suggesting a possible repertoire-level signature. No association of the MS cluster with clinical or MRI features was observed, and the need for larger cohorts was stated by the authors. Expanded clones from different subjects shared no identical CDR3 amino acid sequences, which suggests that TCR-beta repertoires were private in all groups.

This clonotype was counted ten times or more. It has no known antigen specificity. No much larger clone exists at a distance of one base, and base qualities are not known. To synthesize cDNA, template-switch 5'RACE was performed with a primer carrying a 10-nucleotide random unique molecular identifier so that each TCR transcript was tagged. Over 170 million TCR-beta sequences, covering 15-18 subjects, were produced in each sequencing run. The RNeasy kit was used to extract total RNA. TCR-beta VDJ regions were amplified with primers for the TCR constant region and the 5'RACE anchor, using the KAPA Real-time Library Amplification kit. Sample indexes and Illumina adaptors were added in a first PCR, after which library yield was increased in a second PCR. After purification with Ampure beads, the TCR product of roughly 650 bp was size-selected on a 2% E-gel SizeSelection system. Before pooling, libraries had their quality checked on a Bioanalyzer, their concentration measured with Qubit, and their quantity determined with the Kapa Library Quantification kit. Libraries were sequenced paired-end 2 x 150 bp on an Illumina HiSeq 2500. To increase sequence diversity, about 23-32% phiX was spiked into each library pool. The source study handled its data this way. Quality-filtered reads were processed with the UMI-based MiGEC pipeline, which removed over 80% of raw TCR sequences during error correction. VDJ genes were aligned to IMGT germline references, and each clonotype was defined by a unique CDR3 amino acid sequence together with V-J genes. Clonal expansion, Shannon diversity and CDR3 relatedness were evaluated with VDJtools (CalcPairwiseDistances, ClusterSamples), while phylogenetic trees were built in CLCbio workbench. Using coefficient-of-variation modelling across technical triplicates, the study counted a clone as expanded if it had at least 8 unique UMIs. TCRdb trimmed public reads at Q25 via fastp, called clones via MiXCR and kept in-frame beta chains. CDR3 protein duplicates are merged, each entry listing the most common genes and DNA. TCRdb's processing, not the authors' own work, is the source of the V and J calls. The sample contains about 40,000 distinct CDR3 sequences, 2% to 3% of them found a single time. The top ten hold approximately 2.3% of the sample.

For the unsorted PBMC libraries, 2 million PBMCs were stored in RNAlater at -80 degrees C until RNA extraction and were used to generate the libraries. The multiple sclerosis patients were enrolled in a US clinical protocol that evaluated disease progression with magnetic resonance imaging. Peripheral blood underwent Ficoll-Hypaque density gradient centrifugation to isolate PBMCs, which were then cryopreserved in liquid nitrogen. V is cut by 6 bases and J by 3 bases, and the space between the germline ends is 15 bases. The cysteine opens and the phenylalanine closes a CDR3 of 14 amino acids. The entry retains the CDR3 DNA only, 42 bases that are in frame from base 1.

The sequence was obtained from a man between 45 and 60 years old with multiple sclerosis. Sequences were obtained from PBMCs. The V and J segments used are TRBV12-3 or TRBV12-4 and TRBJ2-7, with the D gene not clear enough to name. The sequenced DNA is TGTGCCAGCAGGTCTGGCAGGAAGGACTACGAGCAGTACTTC. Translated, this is CASRSGRKDYEQYF.